Detailed here is one T cell receptor beta chain. The sample is drawn from a study of shared T cell receptors in the human thymus. The CDR3 contains 15 residues. Trimming took off 3 bases at V and 5 bases at J, with 16 bases between the two ends. Germline V gives CDR1 SGHVS, CDR2 FQNEAQ. Sequencing was performed with immunoSEQ multiplex PCR; in TCRdb, only in-frame clones are kept and a portion is missing. The sample has 720,000 or so clones; approximately 83% are singletons. This sample also appeared in a second study, on human thymus T cells. That work contributes: Thymic tissue was derived from resections collected during corrective heart surgery. Biased V and J segment usage appeared in thymus and peripheral blood. Related research described strongly overlapping thymic repertoires in unrelated people.

This chain links TRBV7-8 with TRBJ1-2; tentative D call: TRBD1 (5 bases). The sequence came from a girl in the first two years of life with a congenital heart defect. Sequencing used thymocytes. The CDR3 is CASSFHPPGGYGYTF. The CDR3 bases are TGTGCCAGCAGCTTTCATCCCCCCGGGGGTTATGGCTACACCTTC.